These 6 T cell receptor beta chains came from one sample sequenced in a study of regulatory T cells in long-lasting Graves disease listed by TCRdb under 2021. Library preparation used multiplex PCR. Reads for this sample came from an Illumina HiSeq 4000. iRepertoire HTBI primers and Arm-PCR amplification of CDR3 regions were used to construct TCR beta libraries. TCRdb cleaned the public reads at Q25 with fastp, built clones with MiXCR and kept in-frame beta chains. Entries are consolidated by CDR3 protein sequence, retaining the most common genes and DNA. For this sample the table gives under 350,000 distinct CDR3 sequences, of which 22% were detected only once. The ten largest make up roughly 56% of the sample. The label giving this sample's time point can be read as: persistent/refractory GD, antithyroid drugs over 5 years with positive TRAb. RNA was extracted from PBMCs in TRIzol for both TCR sequencing and RNA sequencing.

Specimen: peripheral blood mononuclear cells (PBMCs), collected when the disease was refractory, from a patient treated with antithyroid drugs. The receptor source for this set is a female donor with Graves disease.

V gene TRBV2 combines with J gene TRBJ2-1; 7 bases are shared with TRBD2. The CDR3 length is 17 residues. J lost 3 bases, V lost 5 bases, and 13 bases had no gene match. Germline assignment: CDR1 SNHLY and CDR2 FYNNEI. The CDR3 DNA reads TGTGCCAGCAGTTTTCCCCTACCAGCGGGGATCTACAATGAGCAGTTCTTC. This translates into CASSFPLPAGIYNEQFF.

This clonotype was seen only once. The V call is TRBV11-2, the J call TRBJ2-3, with 10 bases aligning to TRBD1. The CDR3 is made up of 16 amino acids. With 5 bases clipped from V and 3 bases from J, the junction kept 8 bases outside the gene matches. The germline gives CDR1 SGHAT, CDR2 FQNNGV. DNA of the CDR3: TGTGCCAGCAGCGGGACAGGGGTTTCTGGGACAGATACGCAGTATTTT. Translated: CASSGTGVSGTDTQYF.

The J gene is TRBJ1-5, the V gene TRBV4-3; unclear D gene. CDR1 is LGHNA, CDR2 YSLEER, per germline. Between the trimmed V and J ends, which lost 0 bases and 5 bases, there was a span of 8 bases. The CDR3 extends over 14 amino acids. The CDR3 DNA sequence: TGCGCCAGCAGCCAAGAAATTAATGATCAGCCCCAGCATTTT. As protein: CASSQEINDQPQHF.

This clonotype was counted ten times or more. The chain has TRBV20-1 and TRBJ2-5, with D perhaps matching TRBD2 (7 bases). Germline-derived CDR1 and CDR2 are DFQATT and SNEGSKA (reference sequence). The CDR3 runs to 17 residues. The germline V and J ends were trimmed by 5 bases and 5 bases, with 27 bases remaining between them. For the CDR3, the DNA is TGCAGTGCTCCTCCCACCATCCGGAGGGGGGGATCGGAGACCCAGTACTTC. It translates to CSAPPTIRRGGSETQYF.

V usage is TRBV27 and J usage is TRBJ1-6; 9 nucleotides agree with TRBD1. The CDR3 covers 15 residues. Germline-derived CDR1 and CDR2 are MNHEY and SMNVEV (reference sequence). Trimming at V came to 5 bases and at J to 8 bases, leaving 7 bases not matched to a gene. The chain's CDR3 is CASSKGQGSYSPLHF. In DNA form, the CDR3 reads TGTGCCAGCAGTAAGGGACAGGGATCTTATTCACCCCTCCACTTT.

The chain has TRBV12-3 or TRBV12-4 and TRBJ2-2, with TRBD1 matching over 7 bases. The J segment lost 4 bases and the V segment lost 6 bases, leaving 8 bases of the junction unmatched. CDR3 size: 15 residues. The CDR3 loop reads CASSPKTGRTGELFF. As DNA, the CDR3 is TGTGCCAGCAGCCCTAAGACAGGGCGCACCGGGGAGCTGTTTTTT.